The present TCR beta chain was sequenced within a study of read filtering for tumor transcriptome and immune sequencing. From roughly 390 ng of RNA, a library with molecular barcoded alpha/delta and beta/gamma adaptors was made. In TCRdb, the reads were re-called with MiXCR into one record per CDR3 protein. The sample consists of 75,000 to 95,000 distinct CDR3 sequences, 9% to 15% of them appearing once. This clonotype was observed at least ten times. What it binds is not known. General study findings and limits: Approximately 77% of IR-seq clonotypes had a single read, yet these held around 3.5% of reads.

The sequencing input was a population of CD138-negative cells sorted from bone marrow. The TCR comes from a donor at least 40 years old with multiple myeloma.

Here the CDR3 reads CASSLEPGVGNEKLFF. The CDR3 DNA reads TGTGCCAGCAGCTTAGAACCAGGGGTCGGTAATGAAAAACTGTTTTTT. The V gene is TRBV7-6, the J gene TRBJ1-4; possible D gene TRBD1, 6 bases. V was pared by 1 base and J by 4 bases, with 13 bases between. Germline assignment: CDR1 SGHVS and CDR2 FNYEAQ. The CDR3 length is 16 residues.